Listed here are 11 T cell receptor beta chains from one sample, sequenced in a study of blood T cell repertoires in COVID-19. TCRdb's table, derived via immunoSEQ multiplex PCR, lists solely in-frame clones and lacks some. Of some 490,000 clones in the sample, more than 85% are singletons; the top ten hold approximately 8%. What was sequenced was PBMCs or T cells enriched from blood (not recorded which). These receptor sequences come from a woman aged 60-75 years who had recovered from COVID-19.

For the CDR3, the DNA is TGTGCCAGCAGCCAGGGGTACGATTCTGTGGGAAATCAGCCCCAGCATTTT. This gives the protein CASSQGYDSVGNQPQHF. The V and J genes are TRBV11-2 and TRBJ1-5; D is perhaps TRBD1 (6 bases). V lost 5 bases, J lost 4 bases, and 21 bases lay in between. The CDR3 is 17 residues long. Germline V gene lookup returns CDR1 SGHAT and CDR2 FQNNGV.

The chain couples TRBV11-2 to TRBJ2-3; 13 bases fit TRBD2. Per the germline V gene, CDR1 is SGHAT and CDR2 is FQNNGV. The CDR3 sequence is 16 residues long. The J segment lost 5 bases and the V segment lost 3 bases, leaving 5 bases of the junction unmatched. CDR3 nucleotide sequence: TGTGCCAGCAGCTTTCGGACTAGCGGGGGAATAGATACGCAGTATTTT. Translated, it gives CASSFRTSGGIDTQYF.

This clone was recorded only once. The chain links TRBV5-8 to TRBJ2-2; TRBD1 agrees at 9 bases. J was trimmed by 4 bases and V by 4 bases; bases with no gene match: 5. The CDR3 spans 15 residues. The germline V gene encodes CDR1 SGHTS and CDR2 YDEGEE. CDR3 loop: CASSPGQGSTGELFF. CDR3 in DNA: TGTGCCAGCAGCCCTGGACAGGGGAGCACCGGGGAGCTGTTTTTT.

This clone was counted a single time. The chain joins TRBV5-1 to TRBJ2-1, with 13 bases matching TRBD2. The CDR3 is 16 residues long. Germline V lookup: CDR1 SGHRS, CDR2 YFSETQ. The ends lost 4 bases at V and 6 bases at J; junction bases unmatched: 7. CDR3 sequence (DNA): TGCGCCAGCAGCCCCTCGACTAGCGGGGGGCCCAATGAGCAGTTCTTC. Translated: CASSPSTSGGPNEQFF.

V gene TRBV19 combines with J gene TRBJ2-3, with a weak D call TRBD2 (6 bases). The germline CDR1 and CDR2 sequences are LNHDA and SQIVND (reference sequence). Between the trimmed V and J ends, which lost 1 base and 5 bases, there was a span of 10 bases. The CDR3 spans 14 residues. The CDR3 DNA reads as TGTGCCAGTAGTATAGGCCCTAGCGTAGATACGCAGTATTTT. Its translation is CASSIGPSVDTQYF.

The genes are TRBV2 and TRBJ1-5; 7 bases align to TRBD1. This CDR3 has 15 amino acids. In germline, CDR1 is SNHLY, CDR2 FYNNEI. V gave up 5 bases and J gave up 5 bases; unmatched junction bases: 9. CDR3 in amino acids: CASSPDREVYQPQHF. As DNA, the CDR3 is TGTGCCAGCAGTCCCGACAGGGAGGTTTATCAGCCCCAGCATTTT.

The chain carries TRBV11-2 and TRBJ2-2; the match to TRBD2 covers 11 bases. CDR3 length: 18 amino acids. The V segment lost 2 bases and the J segment 1 base; nucleotides outside the gene matches: 6. Germline lookup yields CDR1 SGHAT and CDR2 FQNNGV. The CDR3 protein is CASSLILGLAENTGELFF. The CDR3 coding sequence is TGTGCCAGCAGCTTAATCCTGGGACTAGCGGAGAACACCGGGGAGCTGTTTTTT.

V is TRBV18 and J is TRBJ2-1; TRBD2 might be the D (5 bases). The CDR3 covers 16 residues. V lost 5 bases and J lost 2, with 16 bases in between. Germline V lookup: CDR1 KGHSH, CDR2 LQKENI. CDR3: CASSTRPSLTYNEQFF. The DNA of the CDR3 is TGTGCCAGCTCAACGAGGCCTAGCCTTACCTACAATGAGCAGTTCTTC.

This clone was picked up many times. The chain combines TRBV12-5 with TRBJ1-6; the match to TRBD1 covers 7 bases. CDR1 LGHNT and CDR2 FRNRAP come from the germline V gene. Trimming took 2 bases from V and 0 from J; bases not matched to a gene: 10. The CDR3 sequence is 19 residues long. CDR3 sequence: CASGLLLGRGSSYNSPLHF. The CDR3 DNA is TGTGCTAGTGGTTTGCTCCTGGGCAGGGGGAGCTCCTATAATTCACCCCTCCACTTT.

The rearrangement links TRBV30 to TRBJ2-5; D gene unclear. Germline V gene lookup returns CDR1 GTSNPN and CDR2 SVGIG (reference sequence). The CDR3 sequence is 10 residues long. Trimming shortened V by 5 bases and J by 5 bases, and 6 bases separated the two germline ends. CDR3 residues: CAWGTETQYF. CDR3 coding DNA: TGTGCCTGGGGCACGGAGACCCAGTACTTC.

A few counts support this clone. The chain links TRBV24-1 to TRBJ2-5; a possible D gene is TRBD1 (6 bases). This CDR3 comprises 13 residues. V shed 9 bases and J shed 7 bases, with 17 bases lying between them. Germline V gene lookup returns CDR1 KGHDR and CDR2 SFDVKD. The CDR3 here is CATEENRAGTQYF. CDR3 in DNA: TGTGCCACCGAGGAAAACAGGGCTGGGACCCAGTACTTC.